The 6 T cell receptor beta chains listed next were all sequenced from one sample in a study of cytotoxic CD8 clonotypes in ibrutinib-treated CLL. Method: immunoSEQ multiplex PCR; TCRdb's copy keeps in-frame clones and lacks some. The sample has 160,000 or so clones; approximately 80% are singletons. Sample: PBMCs, taken after 12 months of ibrutinib treatment. Receptors were obtained from a human donor with chronic lymphocytic leukemia.

The V and J genes are TRBV6-6 and TRBJ1-1; no firm D call. V was cut by 2 bases and J by 6 bases, with 13 bases left in between. The CDR3 loop spans 14 amino acids. Germline CDR1 and CDR2: MNHNY and SVGAGI (reference sequence). Here the CDR3 reads CASSYGKGAPEAFF. CDR3 nucleotides: TGTGCCAGCAGTTACGGGAAGGGCGCCCCTGAAGCTTTCTTT.

The V gene is TRBV5-1, the J gene TRBJ2-1, with 9 bases identical to TRBD2. V gave up 2 bases and J gave up 1 base; unmatched junction bases: 25. Looked up from germline, CDR1 is SGHRS and CDR2 is YFSETQ. CDR3 length: 23 residues. CDR3 amino acids: CASSFPPRAGGQQKDLSYNEQFF. CDR3 sequence (DNA): TGCGCCAGCAGCTTCCCTCCTCGGGCGGGAGGGCAACAAAAAGACTTATCCTACAATGAGCAGTTCTTC. Drawing the rest from reference TRBV5-1 and TRBJ2-1, the complete variable domain is KAGVTQTPRYLIKTRGQQVTLSCSPISGHRSVSWYQQTPGQGLQFLFEYFSETQRNKGNFPGRFSGRQFSNSRSEMNVSTLELGDSALYLCASSFPPRAGGQQKDLSYNEQFFGPGTRLTVL.

J is TRBJ1-5 and V is TRBV13; 10 nucleotides line up with TRBD1. Germline V lookup: CDR1 PRHDT, CDR2 FYEKMQ (reference sequence). This CDR3 region has 19 residues. The V and J ends lost 5 bases and 2 bases, in that order; junction bases with no gene match: 15. CDR3 bases: TGTGCCAGCAGCGTTTATCCCGGGACAGGGGATCCGGGCAATCAGCCCCAGCATTTT. As protein: CASSVYPGTGDPGNQPQHF.

The chain carries TRBV29-1 and TRBJ1-2; possibly TRBD1 for D (5 bases). CDR3 length: 14 amino acids. V gave up 5 bases and J gave up 1 base, with 14 bases separating them. CDR1 SQVTM and CDR2 ANQGSEA come from the germline V gene. CDR3 protein: CSVPPRQFNYGYTF. The CDR3 DNA sequence: TGCAGCGTTCCCCCTCGACAGTTTAACTATGGCTACACCTTC.

The chain carries TRBV23-1 and TRBJ2-3; 9 positions agree with TRBD2. TRBV23-1 is assigned to the ORF class and has an uncertain function. CDR3 length equals 15 residues. V was clipped by 2 bases and J by 1 base; unmatched bases: 1. This CDR3 reads CASSQKREGTDTQYF. CDR3 in DNA: TGCGCCAGCAGTCAAAAGCGGGAGGGCACAGATACGCAGTATTTT.

This chain joins TRBV28 and TRBJ2-3, with D possibly TRBD2 on 6 matching bases. The CDR3 runs 15 residues. Germline CDR1 reads MDHEN; CDR2 reads SYDVKM. The ends were cut back, 4 bases at V and 2 bases at J, with 13 bases in the middle. The CDR3 loop reads CASSSIWDSTDTQYF. The DNA for the CDR3 is TGTGCCAGCAGTTCCATTTGGGACTCCACAGATACGCAGTATTTT.